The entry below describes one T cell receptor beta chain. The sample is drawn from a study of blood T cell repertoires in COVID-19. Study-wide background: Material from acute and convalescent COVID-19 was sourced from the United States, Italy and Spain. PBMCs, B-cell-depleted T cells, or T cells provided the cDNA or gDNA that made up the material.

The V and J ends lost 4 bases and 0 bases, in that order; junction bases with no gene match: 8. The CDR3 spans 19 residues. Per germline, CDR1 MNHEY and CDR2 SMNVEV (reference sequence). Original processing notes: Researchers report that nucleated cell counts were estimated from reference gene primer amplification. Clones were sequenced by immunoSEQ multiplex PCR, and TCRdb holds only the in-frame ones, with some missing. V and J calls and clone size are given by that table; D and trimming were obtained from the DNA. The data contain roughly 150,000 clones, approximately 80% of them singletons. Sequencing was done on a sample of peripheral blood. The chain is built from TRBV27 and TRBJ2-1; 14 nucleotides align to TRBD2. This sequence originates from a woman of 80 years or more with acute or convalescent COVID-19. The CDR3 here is CASSSWGLAGDGSYNEQFF. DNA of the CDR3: TGTGCCAGCAGTTCCTGGGGACTAGCGGGAGATGGCTCCTACAATGAGCAGTTCTTC.